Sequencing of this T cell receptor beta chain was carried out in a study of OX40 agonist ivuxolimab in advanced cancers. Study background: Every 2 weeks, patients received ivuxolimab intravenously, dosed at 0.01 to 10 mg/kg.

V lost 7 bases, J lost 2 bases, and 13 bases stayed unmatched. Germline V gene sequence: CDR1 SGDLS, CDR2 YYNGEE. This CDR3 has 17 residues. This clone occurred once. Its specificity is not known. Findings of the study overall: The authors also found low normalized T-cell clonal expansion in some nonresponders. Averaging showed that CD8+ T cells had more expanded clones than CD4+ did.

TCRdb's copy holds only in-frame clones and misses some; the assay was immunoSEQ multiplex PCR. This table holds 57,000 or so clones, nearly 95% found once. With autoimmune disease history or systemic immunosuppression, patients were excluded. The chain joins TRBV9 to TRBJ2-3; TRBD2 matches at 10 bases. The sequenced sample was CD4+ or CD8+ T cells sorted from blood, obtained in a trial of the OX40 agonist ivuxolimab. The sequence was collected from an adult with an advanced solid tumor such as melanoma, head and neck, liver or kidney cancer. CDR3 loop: CASSSGRLAGLTDTQYF. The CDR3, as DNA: TGTGCCAGCTCGTCCGGGCGACTAGCGGGTCTCACAGATACGCAGTATTTT.